The 30 T cell receptor beta chains below all came from one sample that was sequenced in a study of cytomegalovirus exposure and HLA in healthy donors. A multiplex PCR was run with 60 Vbeta primers and 13 Jbeta primers. The table came from immunoSEQ multiplex PCR; TCRdb's copy has only in-frame clones and leaves some out. The data show about 99,000 clones, with 76% seen just once and about 5.4% held by the top ten. Sequencing was performed on PBMCs. The receptors come from a young woman in good health and CMV-seropositive.

The chain has TRBV6-5 and TRBJ1-1, with D possibly being TRBD1 (5 bases). Per germline, CDR1 MNHEY and CDR2 SVGAGI. V was clipped by 0 bases and J by 3 bases, with 11 bases between them. CDR3 length: 15 amino acids. The CDR3 DNA sequence: TGTGCCAGCAGTTACTCTGGGTCGGGGGACACTGAAGCTTTCTTT. It specifies CASSYSGSGDTEAFF.

V and J are TRBV13 and TRBJ2-7; 13 nucleotides match TRBD2. The CDR3 is 15 amino acids. Looked up from germline, CDR1 is PRHDT and CDR2 is FYEKMQ (reference sequence). V trimming: 4 bases; J trimming: 5 bases; junction bases outside the gene matches: 5. CDR3: CASSYGTSGTNEQYF. The CDR3 nucleotides are TGTGCCAGCAGCTACGGGACTAGCGGGACTAACGAGCAGTACTTC.

The gene calls are TRBV14 and TRBJ2-1, with D tentatively TRBD1 (5 bases). The CDR3 loop spans 11 amino acids. Trimming removed 2 bases at V and 10 bases at J, with 6 bases between. CDR1 and CDR2 from the germline V gene are SGHDN and FVKESK. The CDR3 spells CASSQRTEQFF. DNA of the CDR3: TGTGCCAGCAGCCAAAGGACAGAGCAGTTCTTC.

The chain employs TRBV10-3 and TRBJ1-5, with D perhaps TRBD1 (5 bases). Trimming pared 0 bases from V and 4 bases from J, leaving 13 bases between. CDR1 and CDR2 from the germline V gene are ENHRY and SYGVKD. The CDR3 has 16 residues. CDR3 coding DNA: TGTGCCATCAGTGAGTCACCGTTGGAGGGGAATCAGCCCCAGCATTTT. Amino acid sequence: CAISESPLEGNQPQHF.

This clone has only one observation. The chain couples TRBV2 to TRBJ1-2, with 8 positions matching TRBD1. Germline-derived CDR1 and CDR2 are SNHLY and FYNNEI. After removal of 7 bases from V and 0 bases from J, the junction contained 10 bases not matched to a gene. The CDR3 loop spans 16 amino acids. The CDR3 reads CASTRLGQGTNYGYTF. The CDR3 DNA reads TGTGCCAGCACCAGATTAGGACAGGGAACTAACTATGGCTACACCTTC.

This rearrangement joins TRBV6-5 to TRBJ1-2; 9 bases map to TRBD1. Germline CDR1 reads MNHEY; CDR2 reads SVGAGI. This CDR3 is 16 amino acids long. Trimming took 2 bases from V and 3 from J; bases not matched to a gene: 7. CDR3 region: CASSYVGQGGYYGYTF. CDR3 nucleotides: TGTGCCAGCAGTTACGTGGGACAGGGCGGTTACTATGGCTACACCTTC.

The J gene is TRBJ2-1, the V gene TRBV30, with TRBD2 matching 11 bases. The length of the CDR3 is 14 residues. The V gene's germline CDR1 is GTSNPN and CDR2 SVGIG (reference sequence). With V trimmed by 5 bases and J by 8 bases, 8 bases remained unmatched. In nucleotides, the CDR3 is TGTGCCTGGGGAACTAGCGGGAGAGGCCATGAGCAGTTCTTC. It is translated as CAWGTSGRGHEQFF.

This sequence joins TRBV28 and TRBJ1-4; perhaps TRBD1 as D (6 bases). The CDR3 has 15 residues. Trimming removed 5 bases from V and 6 bases from J, with 16 bases in between. Germline V gene data show CDR1 as MDHEN and CDR2 as SYDVKM. The CDR3 is CASSTDRSGDEKLFF. CDR3 DNA sequence: TGTGCCAGCAGTACCGACCGGTCAGGGGATGAAAAACTGTTTTTT. Looking up the rest from reference TRBV28 and TRBJ1-4 gives the full variable domain: DVKVTQSSRYLVKRTGEKVFLECVQDMDHENMFWYRQDPGLGLRLIYFSYDVKMKEKGDIPEGYSVSREKKERFSLILESASTNQTSMYLCASSTDRSGDEKLFFGSGTQLSVL.

The chain combines TRBV5-1 with TRBJ1-1; perhaps TRBD1 as D (6 bases). V was trimmed by 3 bases and J by 0 bases, leaving 12 bases between them. The CDR3 has 15 residues. The germline CDR1 and CDR2 sequences are SGHRS and YFSETQ. The DNA of the CDR3 is TGCGCCAGCAGCTCCTCGGGACAAATGAACACTGAAGCTTTCTTT. Translating it yields CASSSSGQMNTEAFF.

CDR3 DNA sequence: TGTGCCAGCAGCCGCGCGGGACTAAGCTCCTACGAGCAGTACTTC. Its translation: CASSRAGLSSYEQYF. The gene calls are TRBV7-2 and TRBJ2-7; 7 nucleotides align to TRBD2. V dropped 5 bases and J dropped 0; count of bases not matched to a gene: 7. Germline CDR1 and CDR2: SGHTA and FQGNSA. CDR3 length: 15 residues.

The J gene is TRBJ2-1, the V gene TRBV19; 7 bases are shared with TRBD1. Per germline, CDR1 LNHDA and CDR2 SQIVND (reference sequence). The CDR3 consists of 15 residues. After removal of 5 bases from V and 12 bases from J, the junction contained 16 bases not matched to a gene. The CDR3 DNA follows: TGTGCCAGTAGTCCATGGGATACAGGGGAAAAGGGGCAGTTCTTC. Its translation is CASSPWDTGEKGQFF. The variable domain in full, completed from reference TRBV19 and TRBJ2-1, reads DGGITQSPKYLFRKEGQNVTLSCEQNLNHDAMYWYRQDPGQGLRLIYYSQIVNDFQKGDIAEGYSVSREKKESFPLTVTSAQKNPTAFYLCASSPWDTGEKGQFFGPGTRLTVL.

This clone has just one count. The V call is TRBV10-1, the J call TRBJ2-7, with 7 bases lining up with TRBD1. From germline, CDR1 is WNHNN and CDR2 SYGVQD (reference sequence). Trimming at V came to 4 bases and at J to 5 bases, leaving 5 bases not matched to a gene. The CDR3 extends over 13 amino acids. CDR3: CASSVGRGNEQYF. In DNA form, the CDR3 reads TGCGCCAGCAGTGTGGGCAGGGGGAACGAGCAGTACTTC.

V and J are TRBV2 and TRBJ1-5, with a tentative D call TRBD1 (6 bases). CDR3 size: 14 residues. Germline V gives CDR1 SNHLY, CDR2 FYNNEI. With 5 bases removed from V and 4 bases from J, the gap between germline ends came to 12 bases. The CDR3 loop reads CASSYGQRNQPQHF. CDR3 sequence (DNA): TGTGCCAGCAGTTATGGACAGAGGAATCAGCCCCAGCATTTT.

V is TRBV29-1 and J is TRBJ2-3, with D maybe TRBD1 (5 bases). This CDR3 has 13 residues. CDR1 is SQVTM and CDR2 is ANQGSEA in the germline V gene. V gave up 7 bases and J gave up 5 bases, with 16 bases separating them. CDR3 loop: CSAVRQGIDTQYF. CDR3 in DNA: TGCAGCGCTGTTCGGCAGGGAATAGATACGCAGTATTTT.

The CDR3 sequence: CASSRTGLSYNEQFF. CDR3 bases: TGTGCCAGTAGTAGGACAGGGCTCTCCTACAATGAGCAGTTCTTC. The chain couples TRBV19 to TRBJ2-1; TRBD1 agrees at 8 bases. This CDR3 contains 15 residues. Per germline, CDR1 LNHDA and CDR2 SQIVND (reference sequence). Unmatched junction bases numbered 2, after V lost 4 bases and J lost 0 bases.

V and J are TRBV18 and TRBJ2-7, with 9 bases that match TRBD1. J lost 0 bases, V lost 5 bases, and 5 bases had no gene match. The germline gives CDR1 KGHSH, CDR2 LQKENI. This CDR3 spans 15 amino acids. The CDR3 loop reads CASSYRDRDSYEQYF. CDR3 bases: TGTGCCAGCTCATACCGGGACAGGGACTCCTACGAGCAGTACTTC.

The V gene is TRBV30, the J gene TRBJ2-1, with D maybe TRBD1 (7 bases). Trimming shortened V by 5 bases and J by 5 bases, and 16 bases separated the two germline ends. The CDR3 is 14 residues long. Germline CDR1 and CDR2: GTSNPN and SVGIG (reference sequence). The DNA of the CDR3 is TGTGCCTGGTCTCAGGGGGGTTACCACAATGAGCAGTTCTTC. This sequence encodes CAWSQGGYHNEQFF.

V gene TRBV9 combines with J gene TRBJ2-7; 7 bases map to TRBD2. Germline V gene data show CDR1 as SGDLS and CDR2 as YYNGEE. V dropped 0 bases and J dropped 4; count of bases not matched to a gene: 7. The CDR3 has 15 amino acids. The CDR3 DNA sequence: TGTGCCAGCAGCGTAGGTGTGGGAGGGTCTTACGAGCAGTACTTC. Its translation: CASSVGVGGSYEQYF.

The rearrangement links TRBV11-2 to TRBJ2-5; 7 bases are a match to TRBD1. The CDR3 spans 14 residues. Germline CDR1 and CDR2: SGHAT and FQNNGV. The V gene end was trimmed by 5 bases and the J gene end by 10 bases; junction bases not matched to a gene: 13. In DNA, the CDR3 is TGTGCCAGCAGCCCCCTACCTACAGGGGCGGGCCAGTACTTC. Its protein is CASSPLPTGAGQYF.

This sequence joins TRBV7-9 and TRBJ2-1; possible D gene TRBD1, 7 bases. The CDR3 consists of 17 residues. Germline V CDR1 and CDR2: SEHNR, FQNEAQ (reference sequence). The V end lost 4 bases, the J end lost 8 bases, and 24 bases lay between the germline ends. The CDR3 nucleotides read TGTGCCAGCAGCTCCCCCCCAGGGGGACTGGAACTGGATGAGCAGTTCTTC. Its protein product is CASSSPPGGLELDEQFF.

The rearrangement uses TRBV10-1 and TRBJ2-1; 8 bases are shared with TRBD2. Germline-derived CDR1 and CDR2 are WNHNN and SYGVQD (reference sequence). V lost 6 bases, J lost 3 bases, and 7 bases stayed unmatched. This CDR3 spans 15 amino acids. The CDR3 nucleotides are TGCGCCAGCAGCCCGGAGAGCGGGAGCTACAATGAGCAGTTCTTC. Its protein product is CASSPESGSYNEQFF.

This sequence joins TRBV7-9 and TRBJ2-3, with D hard to call. CDR1 SEHNR and CDR2 FQNEAQ come from the germline V gene (reference sequence). The CDR3 contains 15 residues. The ends were cut back, 1 base at V and 5 bases at J, with 13 bases in the middle. For the CDR3, the DNA is TGTGCCAGCAGCTTAGTAGTGTACTATCAAGATACGCAGTATTTT. This sequence encodes CASSLVVYYQDTQYF. The full variable domain, in which reference TRBV7-9 and TRBJ2-3 provide the parts outside the CDR3, is DTGVSQNPRHKITKRGQNVTFRCDPISEHNRLYWYRQTLGQGPEFLTYFQNEAQLEKSRLLSDRFSAERPKGSFSTLEIQRTEQGDSAMYLCASSLVVYYQDTQYFGPGTRLTVL.

This clone was detected a few times. The chain has TRBV6-5 and TRBJ1-3; unclear D gene. Germline V CDR1 and CDR2: MNHEY, SVGAGI. This CDR3 region has 15 residues. Between the trimmed V and J ends, which lost 0 bases and 1 base, there was a span of 7 bases. The CDR3, as DNA: TGTGCCAGCAGTTACTCGACGGGTTCTGGAAACACCATATATTTT. It is translated as CASSYSTGSGNTIYF.

This rearrangement joins TRBV10-3 to TRBJ2-3, with TRBD2 identical over 10 bases. The CDR3 extends over 15 amino acids. Germline trimming cut 5 bases from V and 5 bases from J; bases unmatched to any gene: 7. Germline CDR1 and CDR2: ENHRY and SYGVKD. The CDR3 region is CAISPAGGRLDTQYF. CDR3 DNA: TGTGCCATCAGTCCAGCGGGAGGGCGTTTAGATACGCAGTATTTT.

This clone was seen only once. V is TRBV7-2 and J is TRBJ2-5; 7 bases align to TRBD1. This CDR3 contains 15 residues. From germline, CDR1 is SGHTA and CDR2 FQGNSA. The V gene end was trimmed by 5 bases and the J gene end by 5 bases; junction bases not matched to a gene: 11. The CDR3 spells CASSLRTGMGETQYF. CDR3 in DNA: TGTGCCAGCAGCCTGCGGACAGGCATGGGGGAGACCCAGTACTTC.

This clone was picked up a small number of times. The chain recombines TRBV30 with TRBJ1-1; TRBD1 agrees at 9 bases. The CDR3 has 13 residues. The J segment lost 8 bases and the V segment lost 0 bases, leaving 4 bases of the junction unmatched. CDR1 and CDR2 (germline): GTSNPN, SVGIG (reference sequence). CDR3 amino acids: CAWSVGTGTEAFF. The CDR3 bases are TGTGCCTGGAGTGTCGGGACAGGGACCGAAGCTTTCTTT. The variable domain in full, with the rest retrieved from reference TRBV30 and TRBJ1-1, is SQTIHQWPATLVQPVGSPLSLECTVEGTSNPNLYWYRQAAGRGLQLLFYSVGIGQISSEVPQNLSASRPQDRQFILSSKKLLLSDSGFYLCAWSVGTGTEAFFGQGTRLTVV.

The V gene is TRBV30, the J gene TRBJ2-3; TRBD2 is a possible D gene (5 bases). CDR1 and CDR2 (germline): GTSNPN, SVGIG (reference sequence). V was shortened by 4 bases and J by 2 bases, with 16 bases between the two germline ends. The CDR3 is made up of 15 amino acids. CDR3 bases: TGTGCCTGGATTCCTGCCGGGATCCACACAGATACGCAGTATTTT. It codes for CAWIPAGIHTDTQYF.

The CDR3 nucleotides read TGTGCCAGCTCACCCACAACAGGGTTAACCTCCTACAATGAGCAGTTCTTC. This translates into CASSPTTGLTSYNEQFF. The chain uses TRBV18 and TRBJ2-1; maybe TRBD1 (6 bases). Germline loops: CDR1 KGHSH, CDR2 LQKENI. Trimming took 3 bases from V and 0 from J, leaving 15 bases between them. The CDR3 sequence is 17 residues long.

The gene calls are TRBV5-1 and TRBJ1-4; a weak D match, TRBD1 (6 bases). Looked up from germline, CDR1 is SGHRS and CDR2 is YFSETQ. Trimming took 4 bases from V and 8 from J, leaving 18 bases between them. The CDR3 has 15 amino acids. The CDR3 bases are TGCGCCAGCAGCAGCAGACAGGAGATGGGCGAAAAACTGTTTTTT. Translation gives CASSSRQEMGEKLFF.

This chain links TRBV30 with TRBJ2-5, with 13 bases aligning to TRBD2. CDR1 is GTSNPN and CDR2 is SVGIG in the germline V gene (reference sequence). This CDR3 comprises 16 residues. After removal of 4 bases from V and 7 bases from J, the junction contained 12 bases not matched to a gene. In DNA form, the CDR3 reads TGTGCCTGGACCAAACTAGCGGGAGGGCCCTCAGGGACCCAGTACTTC. Residues: CAWTKLAGGPSGTQYF.